This is a list of T cell receptor beta chains from one sample in a study of blood T cell repertoires in COVID-19. The data were produced by immunoSEQ multiplex PCR, yet TCRdb's version contains in-frame clones alone and is incomplete. The data hold over 100,000 clones, with 84% observed a single time. The specimen was peripheral blood. Source of these receptors: a man in his forties or fifties with active or convalescent COVID-19. The CDR3 runs from the conserved cysteine through the conserved F or W. The D gene is left open where the match is weak. Size tells how often a clone was seen (once, few, many) or the class of an expanded clone, and some rows leave it out.

CDR3 DNA: TGTGCCAGCAGTCCCGTACCCCCCGGGGGAACTCGCACAGATACGCAGTATTTT
CDR3 protein: CASSPVPPGGTRTDTQYF
CDR3 length: 18
J gene: TRBJ2-3
D gene: -
V gene: TRBV6-6
clone size: -

CDR3 DNA: TGTGCCAGTAGCCCGCAAGGGGCGGAAAAACTGTTTTTT
CDR3 protein: CASSPQGAEKLFF
CDR3 length: 13
J gene: TRBJ1-4
D gene: -
V gene: TRBV19
clone size: -

CDR3 DNA: TGTGCCAGCAGTATTTCATGGACTAGCGGGGGGGCCGGGGGATTCACAGATACGCAGTATTTT
CDR3 protein: CASSISWTSGGAGGFTDTQYF
CDR3 length: 21
J gene: TRBJ2-3
D gene: TRBD2
V gene: TRBV27
clone size: -

CDR3 DNA: TGTGCCAGCCAACGGCGGGGCACCTACGAGCAGTACTTC
CDR3 protein: CASQRRGTYEQYF
CDR3 length: 13
J gene: TRBJ2-7
D gene: -
V gene: TRBV7-8
clone size: -

CDR3 DNA: TGTGCCAGCAGCGGTCCCCGTATCTACGAGCAGTACTTC
CDR3 protein: CASSGPRIYEQYF
CDR3 length: 13
J gene: TRBJ2-7
D gene: -
V gene: TRBV9
clone size: once

CDR3 DNA: TGTGCCAGCAGAACTAGCGGCTCCTACAATGAGCAGTTCTTC
CDR3 protein: CASRTSGSYNEQFF
CDR3 length: 14
J gene: TRBJ2-1
D gene: TRBD2
V gene: TRBV27
clone size: -

CDR3 DNA: TGTGCCAGTAGTATAGACGGACAGGGGGGCAATCAGCCCCAGCATTTT
CDR3 protein: CASSIDGQGGNQPQHF
CDR3 length: 16
J gene: TRBJ1-5
D gene: TRBD1
V gene: TRBV19
clone size: -

CDR3 DNA: TGTGCCAGCAGTTTGCAGTTGAACACTGAAGCTTTCTTT
CDR3 protein: CASSLQLNTEAFF
CDR3 length: 13
J gene: TRBJ1-1
D gene: -
V gene: TRBV12-3/TRBV12-4
clone size: -

CDR3 DNA: TGTGCCACCAGCAGAGGGACAGGGAACGGCAATCAGCCCCAGCATTTT
CDR3 protein: CATSRGTGNGNQPQHF
CDR3 length: 16
J gene: TRBJ1-5
D gene: TRBD1
V gene: TRBV15
clone size: -

CDR3 DNA: TGTGCCAGCAGCGTGGACAGGAACCCTGGAAACACCATATATTTT
CDR3 protein: CASSVDRNPGNTIYF
CDR3 length: 15
J gene: TRBJ1-3
D gene: TRBD1
V gene: TRBV11-2
clone size: -

CDR3 DNA: TGTGCCAGTAACGACAGATGGAACACTGAAGCTTTCTTT
CDR3 protein: CASNDRWNTEAFF
CDR3 length: 13
J gene: TRBJ1-1
D gene: -
V gene: TRBV19
clone size: few

CDR3 DNA: TGTGCCAGCAGTTCCGGGACACTTTATGGCTACACCTTC
CDR3 protein: CASSSGTLYGYTF
CDR3 length: 13
J gene: TRBJ1-2
D gene: -
V gene: TRBV12-3/TRBV12-4
clone size: -

CDR3 DNA: TGTGCCAGCGCCCTTACCCGGAATCAGCCCCAGCATTTT
CDR3 protein: CASALTRNQPQHF
CDR3 length: 13
J gene: TRBJ1-5
D gene: -
V gene: TRBV27
clone size: -

CDR3 DNA: TGTGCCAGCAGTTTCGGACAGGGATGGAATGGCTACACCTTC
CDR3 protein: CASSFGQGWNGYTF
CDR3 length: 14
J gene: TRBJ1-2
D gene: TRBD1
V gene: TRBV6-5
clone size: -

CDR3 DNA: TGTGCCAGTAAGGTATCGGGCCAAGAGACCCAGTACTTC
CDR3 protein: CASKVSGQETQYF
CDR3 length: 13
J gene: TRBJ2-5
D gene: -
V gene: TRBV19
clone size: -

CDR3 DNA: TGTGCCAGCAGCCCCCGGCGGACTAGGGACGAGCAGTACTTC
CDR3 protein: CASSPRRTRDEQYF
CDR3 length: 14
J gene: TRBJ2-7
D gene: TRBD2
V gene: TRBV11-1
clone size: -

CDR3 DNA: TGTGCCAGCACCCCGAGCCTAGCAGGGGTCGAGCAGTACTTC
CDR3 protein: CASTPSLAGVEQYF
CDR3 length: 14
J gene: TRBJ2-7
D gene: -
V gene: TRBV6-5
clone size: once

CDR3 DNA: TGTGCCAGCAGCTTAGACGGCGCCCGGGGGGTATCACCCCTCCACTTT
CDR3 protein: CASSLDGARGVSPLHF
CDR3 length: 16
J gene: TRBJ1-6
D gene: -
V gene: TRBV7-3
clone size: -

CDR3 DNA: TGTGCCAGTAGTATACGGGGGGATTTTAAGCCCCAGCATTTT
CDR3 protein: CASSIRGDFKPQHF
CDR3 length: 14
J gene: TRBJ1-5
D gene: -
V gene: TRBV19
clone size: -

CDR3 DNA: TGTGCCTGGAGTCTTGCTGGAAACACCATATATTTT
CDR3 protein: CAWSLAGNTIYF
CDR3 length: 12
J gene: TRBJ1-3
D gene: -
V gene: TRBV30
clone size: once

CDR3 DNA: TGTGCCAGCACCCCCATACAGGGAGCTAACTATGGCTACACCTTC
CDR3 protein: CASTPIQGANYGYTF
CDR3 length: 15
J gene: TRBJ1-2
D gene: -
V gene: TRBV6-5
clone size: -

CDR3 DNA: TGTGCCAGCTCACAAATGTCGGGACAGGGACATATTAATTCACCCCTCCACTTT
CDR3 protein: CASSQMSGQGHINSPLHF
CDR3 length: 18
J gene: TRBJ1-6
D gene: TRBD1
V gene: TRBV18
clone size: -

CDR3 DNA: TGCAGCGTGACAACAGGAATCAACTATGGCTACACCTTC
CDR3 protein: CSVTTGINYGYTF
CDR3 length: 13
J gene: TRBJ1-2
D gene: -
V gene: TRBV29-1
clone size: -

CDR3 DNA: TGTGCTAGCAGCTTAGAGGGAGGGAAGTCCGAGCAGTACTTC
CDR3 protein: CASSLEGGKSEQYF
CDR3 length: 14
J gene: TRBJ2-7
D gene: TRBD2
V gene: TRBV7-7
clone size: -

CDR3 DNA: TGTGCCAGCAGCTCACAGGGGGTGGGGTCCTACGAGCAGTACTTC
CDR3 protein: CASSSQGVGSYEQYF
CDR3 length: 15
J gene: TRBJ2-7
D gene: TRBD1
V gene: TRBV6-5
clone size: -

CDR3 DNA: TGTGCCAGCAGCTTAGGGGACAGGGGATTTGGCTACACCTTC
CDR3 protein: CASSLGDRGFGYTF
CDR3 length: 14
J gene: TRBJ1-2
D gene: TRBD1
V gene: TRBV13
clone size: -

CDR3 DNA: TGTGCCAGCAGCTTAACCAGGACAGGGGAAAATTCACCCCTCCACTTT
CDR3 protein: CASSLTRTGENSPLHF
CDR3 length: 16
J gene: TRBJ1-6
D gene: TRBD1
V gene: TRBV7-2
clone size: -

CDR3 DNA: TGTGCCACCAGCAGCCGACAGGGTGCTGGAAACACCATATATTTT
CDR3 protein: CATSSRQGAGNTIYF
CDR3 length: 15
J gene: TRBJ1-3
D gene: TRBD1
V gene: TRBV15
clone size: -

CDR3 DNA: TGTGCCAGCTCACCCCGACTATCTGAGCAGTTCTTC
CDR3 protein: CASSPRLSEQFF
CDR3 length: 12
J gene: TRBJ2-1
D gene: -
V gene: TRBV18
clone size: -

CDR3 DNA: TGCGCCAGCAGCTCGCTGACTAGCGGCACAGATACGCAGTATTTT
CDR3 protein: CASSSLTSGTDTQYF
CDR3 length: 15
J gene: TRBJ2-3
D gene: TRBD2
V gene: TRBV5-1
clone size: few

CDR3 DNA: TGTGCCAGCAGCTCCCAAGGGGCGGGACAGCCCCAGCATTTT
CDR3 protein: CASSSQGAGQPQHF
CDR3 length: 14
J gene: TRBJ1-5
D gene: -
V gene: TRBV5-5
clone size: few

CDR3 DNA: TGTGCCAGCAGCTTGGGTAGCGGTAAGGGCAATGAGCAGTTCTTC
CDR3 protein: CASSLGSGKGNEQFF
CDR3 length: 15
J gene: TRBJ2-1
D gene: -
V gene: TRBV5-4
clone size: -

CDR3 DNA: TGTGCCAGCTACAGTGGGGGGGACACCTACGAGCAGTACTTC
CDR3 protein: CASYSGGDTYEQYF
CDR3 length: 14
J gene: TRBJ2-7
D gene: -
V gene: TRBV6-5
clone size: -

CDR3 DNA: TGTGCCAGCAGTTTATCGGCGCGGGACACCATATATTTT
CDR3 protein: CASSLSARDTIYF
CDR3 length: 13
J gene: TRBJ1-3
D gene: -
V gene: TRBV27
clone size: few

CDR3 DNA: TGTGCCAGCACCCGGGTGGGTCGAGGGAACACTGAAGCTTTCTTT
CDR3 protein: CASTRVGRGNTEAFF
CDR3 length: 15
J gene: TRBJ1-1
D gene: -
V gene: TRBV6-6
clone size: -

CDR3 DNA: TGTGCCTGGAGTGTAGGGACAGGGGTTCTCAATCAGCCCCAGCATTTT
CDR3 protein: CAWSVGTGVLNQPQHF
CDR3 length: 16
J gene: TRBJ1-5
D gene: TRBD1
V gene: TRBV30
clone size: -

CDR3 DNA: TGCGCCAGCGAGGAGCGGGGGGGCACAGATACGCAGTATTTT
CDR3 protein: CASEERGGTDTQYF
CDR3 length: 14
J gene: TRBJ2-3
D gene: TRBD2
V gene: TRBV5-1
clone size: -

CDR3 DNA: TGTGCCAGCAGCTTAGCCTACAGGGATACGCAGTATTTT
CDR3 protein: CASSLAYRDTQYF
CDR3 length: 13
J gene: TRBJ2-3
D gene: -
V gene: TRBV7-7
clone size: -

CDR3 DNA: TGTGCCATCAGTGATCTAGCGGGGGGCTCCTACAATGAGCAGTTCTTC
CDR3 protein: CAISDLAGGSYNEQFF
CDR3 length: 16
J gene: TRBJ2-1
D gene: TRBD2
V gene: TRBV10-3
clone size: -

CDR3 DNA: TGTGCCTGGAGTACGGGGAGACAGGGTAATTCACCCCTCCACTTT
CDR3 protein: CAWSTGRQGNSPLHF
CDR3 length: 15
J gene: TRBJ1-6
D gene: TRBD1
V gene: TRBV30
clone size: -

CDR3 DNA: TGCGCCAGCAGCACCGGGACAGGGAGCTCACCCCTCCACTTT
CDR3 protein: CASSTGTGSSPLHF
CDR3 length: 14
J gene: TRBJ1-6
D gene: TRBD1
V gene: TRBV5-1
clone size: -

CDR3 DNA: TGTGCCAGCAGCCAAGACAGGTTTACTGGCTACACCTTC
CDR3 protein: CASSQDRFTGYTF
CDR3 length: 13
J gene: TRBJ1-2
D gene: -
V gene: TRBV14
clone size: -

CDR3 DNA: TGTGCCAGCAGACCAACTAGCGGGGGGCGCTACGACACAGATACGCAGTATTTT
CDR3 protein: CASRPTSGGRYDTDTQYF
CDR3 length: 18
J gene: TRBJ2-3
D gene: TRBD2
V gene: TRBV9
clone size: -

CDR3 DNA: TGTGCCAGCAGCCTAGCGGGGCCCGATACGCAGTATTTT
CDR3 protein: CASSLAGPDTQYF
CDR3 length: 13
J gene: TRBJ2-3
D gene: TRBD2
V gene: TRBV5-4
clone size: -

CDR3 DNA: TGTGCCAGCAGCTTGGGAGGGCCTCTGAATGCTGAAAAACTGTTTTTT
CDR3 protein: CASSLGGPLNAEKLFF
CDR3 length: 16
J gene: TRBJ1-4
D gene: -
V gene: TRBV7-9
clone size: -

CDR3 DNA: TGCAGCATATGGGACAGGGGGCGAGACAATGAGCAGTTCTTC
CDR3 protein: CSIWDRGRDNEQFF
CDR3 length: 14
J gene: TRBJ2-1
D gene: TRBD1
V gene: TRBV29-1
clone size: -

CDR3 DNA: TGTGCCAGCAGCCAAGTCCCGGCTAGCGGGGGCCGCACAGATACGCAGTATTTT
CDR3 protein: CASSQVPASGGRTDTQYF
CDR3 length: 18
J gene: TRBJ2-3
D gene: TRBD2
V gene: TRBV3-1/TRBV3-2
clone size: -

CDR3 DNA: TGTGCCAGCAGCTATCGGGGGGGGGAGACCCAGTACTTC
CDR3 protein: CASSYRGGETQYF
CDR3 length: 13
J gene: TRBJ2-5
D gene: TRBD2
V gene: TRBV7-3
clone size: -

CDR3 DNA: -
CDR3 protein: CAFHYPCGYTF
CDR3 length: 11
J gene: TRBJ1-2
D gene: -
V gene: TRBV6-4
clone size: -

CDR3 DNA: TGTGCCAGCAGCGGGGAACAGGGCAATAATTCACCCCTCCACTTT
CDR3 protein: CASSGEQGNNSPLHF
CDR3 length: 15
J gene: TRBJ1-6
D gene: -
V gene: TRBV9
clone size: once

CDR3 DNA: TGTGCCAGTAGTACCATTCTGAGTCAGCCCCAGCATTTT
CDR3 protein: CASSTILSQPQHF
CDR3 length: 13
J gene: TRBJ1-5
D gene: -
V gene: TRBV19
clone size: -